This record concerns one T cell receptor beta chain sequence. Its antigen is not known. PCR used 60 Vbeta primers and 13 Jbeta primers. Produced via immunoSEQ multiplex PCR; TCRdb's table is partial and in-frame only. The sample lists about 170,000 clones, 65% to 90% seen once, with 2% to 2.5% in the top ten. Germline V gene data show CDR1 as SGHDN and CDR2 as FVKESK. The CDR3 totals 16 residues. V was pared by 1 base and J by 7 bases, with 20 bases between. This entry is derived from a study of cytomegalovirus exposure and HLA in healthy donors. Study overall: Early release data held tens of millions of unique TCRs from HLA-typed donors.

General observations from the study: HLA alleles were associated with 15,000 to 20,000 TCR beta sequences in a later analysis at 0.05 false discovery rate. The classifier reportedly diagnosed cytomegalovirus status with high sensitivity and specificity.

V and J are TRBV14 and TRBJ2-7; no firm D call. Sequenced input: PBMCs. The clonotype comes from a male donor in good health and CMV-seronegative. The CDR3 spells CASSQGGSIPRTEQYF. The CDR3 nucleotides read TGTGCCAGCAGCCAAGGCGGATCCATACCTCGTACTGAGCAGTACTTC.